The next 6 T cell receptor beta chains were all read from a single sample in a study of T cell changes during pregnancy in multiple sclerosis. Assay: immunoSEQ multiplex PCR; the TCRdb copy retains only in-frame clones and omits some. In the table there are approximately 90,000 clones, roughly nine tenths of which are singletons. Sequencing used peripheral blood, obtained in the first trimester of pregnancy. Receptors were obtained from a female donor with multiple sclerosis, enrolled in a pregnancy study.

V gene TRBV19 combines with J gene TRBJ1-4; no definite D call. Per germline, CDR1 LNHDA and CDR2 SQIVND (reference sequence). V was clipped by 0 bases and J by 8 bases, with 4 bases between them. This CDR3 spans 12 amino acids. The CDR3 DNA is TGTGCCAGTAGTATAGATAGAGAAAAACTGTTTTTT. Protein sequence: CASSIDREKLFF.

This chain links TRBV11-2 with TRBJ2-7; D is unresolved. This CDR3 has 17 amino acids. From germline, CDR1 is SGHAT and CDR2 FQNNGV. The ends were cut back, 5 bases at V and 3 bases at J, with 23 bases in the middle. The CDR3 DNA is TGTGCCAGCAGCCAAAAGGCTGGGCTCACTCCAAACTACGAGCAGTACTTC. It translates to CASSQKAGLTPNYEQYF.

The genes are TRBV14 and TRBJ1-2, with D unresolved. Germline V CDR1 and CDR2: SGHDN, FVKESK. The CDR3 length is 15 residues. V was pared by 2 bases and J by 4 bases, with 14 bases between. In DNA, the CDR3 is TGTGCCAGCAGCCAAAATAGGTTAGCCTCCTATGGCTACACCTTC. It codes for CASSQNRLASYGYTF. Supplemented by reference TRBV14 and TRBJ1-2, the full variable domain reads EAGVTQFPSHSVIEKGQTVTLRCDPISGHDNLYWYRRVMGKEIKFLLHFVKESKQDESGMPNNRFLAERTGGTYSTLKVQPAELEDSGVYFCASSQNRLASYGYTFGSGTRLTVV.

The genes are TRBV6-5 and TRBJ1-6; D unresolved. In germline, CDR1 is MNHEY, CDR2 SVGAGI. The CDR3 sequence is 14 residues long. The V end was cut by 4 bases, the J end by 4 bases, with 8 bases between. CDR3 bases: TGTGCCAGCAGTTCTTTAGAATATAATTCACCCCTCCACTTT. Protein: CASSSLEYNSPLHF.

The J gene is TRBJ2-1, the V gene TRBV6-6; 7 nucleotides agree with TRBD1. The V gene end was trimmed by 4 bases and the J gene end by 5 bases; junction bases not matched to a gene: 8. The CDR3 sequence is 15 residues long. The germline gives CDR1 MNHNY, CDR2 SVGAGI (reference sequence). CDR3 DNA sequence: TGTGCCAGCAGTTTTAAGGGACAGTCCGACAATGAGCAGTTCTTC. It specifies CASSFKGQSDNEQFF.

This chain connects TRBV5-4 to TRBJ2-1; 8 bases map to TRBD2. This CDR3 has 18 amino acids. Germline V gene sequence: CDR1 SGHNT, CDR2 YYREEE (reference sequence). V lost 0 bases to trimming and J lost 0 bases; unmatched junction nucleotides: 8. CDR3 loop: CASSLGAPGGHSYNEQFF. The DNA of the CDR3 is TGTGCCAGCAGCTTGGGGGCTCCGGGAGGGCACTCCTACAATGAGCAGTTCTTC.